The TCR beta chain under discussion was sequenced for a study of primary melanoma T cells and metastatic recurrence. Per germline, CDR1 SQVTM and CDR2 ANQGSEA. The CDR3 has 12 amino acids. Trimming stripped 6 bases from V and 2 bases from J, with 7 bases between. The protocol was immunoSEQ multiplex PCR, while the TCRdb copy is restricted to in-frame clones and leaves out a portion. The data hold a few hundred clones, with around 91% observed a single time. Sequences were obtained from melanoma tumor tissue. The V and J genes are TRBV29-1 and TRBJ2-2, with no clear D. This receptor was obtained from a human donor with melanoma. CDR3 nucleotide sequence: TGCAGCGTCCGCTCCAACACCGGGGAGCTGTTTTTT. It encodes CSVRSNTGELFF.